These T cell receptor beta chains were read from a single sample in a study of Graves' ophthalmopathy and Graves' hyperthyroidism. TCRdb recomputed calls from the multiplex PCR reads with MiXCR, one row per CDR3 protein. The repertoire holds over a million distinct CDR3 sequences, with around a third as singletons. Sequencing was carried out using peripheral blood or thyroid tissue (not recorded which). The receptors derive from an adult man with Graves' hyperthyroidism. Both conserved end residues are part of each CDR3. The D gene is left open where the match is weak. A row's size may be missing; if present it is once, few, many or a size class.

d_call	clone_size	j_call	v_call	cdr3_aa	cdr3_nt
-	many	TRBJ1-1	TRBV2	CAKEPGPMNTEAFF	TGTGCCAAAGAACCGGGCCCTATGAACACTGAAGCTTTCTTT
-	-	TRBJ2-7	TRBV7-2	CARPQPGTYEQYF	TGTGCCAGACCGCAGCCGGGGACTTACGAGCAGTACTTC
-	many	TRBJ1-6	TRBV12-3/TRBV12-4	CASSFPGGALHF	TGTGCCAGCAGTTTCCCCGGGGGAGCCCTCCACTTT
TRBD2	-	TRBJ2-3	TRBV10-3	CAIRKGGFSTDTQYF	TGTGCCATCAGAAAGGGAGGGTTTAGCACAGATACGCAGTATTTT
TRBD1	few	TRBJ2-7	TRBV10-3	CASSLTGSLSYEQYF	TGTGCCAGCAGTTTGACAGGGTCTTTATCCTACGAGCAGTACTTC
-	-	TRBJ1-5	TRBV24-1	CATSEKCSNRPQHF	TGTGCCACCAGTGAAAAATGTAGCAATCGGCCCCAGCATTTT
-	many	TRBJ1-4	TRBV15	CATSRVENRVIYEKLFF	TGTGCCACCAGCAGAGTAGAAAACAGGGTAATTTATGAAAAACTGTTTTTT
TRBD2	many	TRBJ2-7	TRBV29-1	CSVDEAGMPYEQYF	TGCAGCGTTGATGAAGCGGGAATGCCCTACGAGCAGTACTTC
-	-	TRBJ1-1	TRBV12-3/TRBV12-4	CASSPPFLGAMNTEAFF	TGTGCCAGCAGTCCCCCCTTCCTCGGGGCCATGAACACTGAAGCTTTCTTT
TRBD2	few	TRBJ2-7	TRBV29-1	CSVEAPGLAYEQYF	TGCAGCGTTGAAGCCCCGGGACTAGCGTACGAGCAGTACTTC
TRBD1	few	TRBJ1-2	TRBV7-8	CASSPGGQGHGYTF	TGTGCCAGCAGCCCAGGGGGACAGGGTCATGGCTACACCTTC
-	few	TRBJ1-2	TRBV6-5	CAIKRAEGANYGYTF	TGTGCCATCAAGAGGGCGGAGGGAGCTAACTATGGCTACACCTTC
-	many	TRBJ2-6	TRBV19	CASSIMKAGANVLTF	TGTGCCAGTAGTATAATGAAGGCTGGGGCCAACGTCCTGACTTTC
-	many	TRBJ1-1	TRBV10-2	CASSGNGNTEAFF	TGCGCCAGCAGTGGTAACGGGAACACTGAAGCTTTCTTT
TRBD1	-	TRBJ1-5	TRBV9	CASSPSGGIVGNQPQHF	TGTGCCAGCTCACCCTCAGGGGGAATCGTGGGCAATCAGCCCCAGCATTTT
-	many	TRBJ1-2	TRBV29-1	CSVGSTNYGYTF	TGCAGCGTTGGGTCAACTAACTATGGCTACACCTTC
-	-	TRBJ1-1	TRBV2	CASGGGARTEAFF	TGTGCCAGCGGGGGGGGGGCGCGTACTGAAGCTTTCTTT
TRBD1	many	TRBJ2-7	TRBV5-6	CASSLGGGWYEQYF	TGTGCCAGCAGCTTGGGAGGGGGCTGGTACGAGCAGTACTTC
-	-	TRBJ1-2	TRBV20-1	CSARTTQDYGYTF	TGCAGTGCTAGAACGACCCAGGACTATGGCTACACCTTC
-	-	TRBJ1-5	TRBV20-1	CSARDPQPKIYQPQHF	TGCAGTGCTAGAGATCCACAGCCAAAAATCTATCAGCCCCAGCATTTT
TRBD1	-	TRBJ1-2	TRBV7-2	CASSLGSDRVFGYGYTF	TGTGCCAGCAGCTTAGGATCGGACAGGGTCTTCGGCTATGGCTACACCTTC
-	-	TRBJ2-7	TRBV15	CAASSERAGPHEQYF	TGTGCCGCCAGCAGCGAACGGGCGGGTCCCCACGAGCAGTACTTC
-	many	TRBJ2-7	TRBV15	CATSSGAIATEQYF	TGTGCCACCAGCAGTGGGGCGATAGCGACCGAGCAGTACTTC
TRBD1	many	TRBJ2-6	TRBV12-3/TRBV12-4	CASSRDPRLPGQRTGANVLTF	TGTGCCAGCAGCCGCGACCCGCGTCTTCCGGGACAGCGGACCGGGGCCAACGTCCTGACTTTC
-	many	TRBJ2-2	TRBV4-3	CASQSEGSRELFF	TGCGCCAGCCAATCCGAGGGTTCGCGGGAGCTGTTTTTT
-	once	TRBJ2-7	TRBV5-1	CASSLGLSFVDEQYF	TGCGCCAGCAGCTTGGGCCTTTCCTTCGTCGACGAGCAGTACTTC
-	few	TRBJ1-1	TRBV10-3	CASNTGSSEAFF	TGTGCCAGTAACACAGGGTCTTCTGAAGCTTTCTTT
TRBD1	few	TRBJ1-4	TRBV7-2	CASSRDREGEKLFF	TGTGCCAGCAGCCGGGACAGGGAGGGAGAAAAACTGTTTTTT
TRBD2	-	TRBJ2-3	TRBV29-1	CSVMGASGRITDTQYF	TGCAGCGTTATGGGGGCTAGCGGGAGGATCACAGATACGCAGTATTTT
-	few	TRBJ1-1	TRBV5-1	CASRMETQNTEAFF	TGCGCCAGCAGAATGGAGACTCAGAACACTGAAGCTTTCTTT
-	many	TRBJ2-5	TRBV4-2	CASSQDQGTQYF	TGTGCCAGCAGCCAAGATCAAGGGACCCAGTACTTC
-	-	TRBJ2-6	TRBV7-9	CASSTWTGANVLTF	TGTGCCAGCAGCACGTGGACAGGGGCCAACGTCCTGACTTTC
-	-	TRBJ1-5	TRBV12-3/TRBV12-4	CASRPGTSYQPQHF	TGTGCCAGCAGACCCGGGACGTCCTATCAGCCCCAGCATTTT
TRBD1	few	TRBJ2-7	TRBV10-3	CASRPRTGSYEQYF	TGTGCCAGCAGACCACGGACAGGCTCCTACGAGCAGTACTTC
-	-	TRBJ2-2	TRBV20-1	CAWTWMRPGELFF	TGTGCCTGGACCTGGATGCGTCCCGGGGAGCTGTTTTTT
-	many	TRBJ1-6	TRBV2	CASSGQNSPLHF	TGTGCCAGCAGTGGGCAGAATTCACCCCTCCACTTT
TRBD1	-	TRBJ2-6	TRBV29-1	CSVRTGISGANVLTF	TGCAGCGTCAGGACAGGGATATCTGGGGCCAACGTCCTGACTTTC